Detailed here is one T cell receptor beta chain. Sequenced by immunoSEQ multiplex PCR; TCRdb stores in-frame clones only, minus some. The table records fewer than 250,000 clones, around four fifths of them present only once. The data are from a study of blood T cell repertoires in COVID-19. The overall study: Material from acute and convalescent COVID-19 was sourced from the United States, Italy and Spain.

V lost 2 bases, J lost 5 bases, and 2 bases stayed unmatched. Germline loops: CDR1 MNHEY, CDR2 SVGAGI. There are 16 residues in the CDR3. The sample was peripheral blood. This TCR was recovered from an older woman with active or convalescent COVID-19. The chain couples TRBV6-5 to TRBJ2-1; 14 nucleotides agree with TRBD2. The CDR3 coding sequence is TGTGCCAGCAGTTACACGGGACTAGCGGGGGACAATGAGCAGTTCTTC. As protein: CASSYTGLAGDNEQFF.